These T cell receptor beta chains were read from a single sample in a study of T cell repertoires in cytomegalovirus infection. TCRdb independently ran MiXCR on the reads; one entry per CDR3 protein. This sample has 250,000 to 300,000 distinct CDR3 sequences, with about 25% found just once. Sequencing used PBMCs. These receptors were obtained from a human donor in good health (CMV status not recorded). Some clones in this sample may be carry-over from other donors' samples. The CDR3 runs from the conserved cysteine through the conserved F or W. Fields, in order: CDR3 length, J gene, V gene, clone size, D gene, CDR3 protein, CDR3 DNA. The D gene is left open where the match is weak. The listing skips clone size in some rows; elsewhere it reads once, few, many or a size class.

cdr3_length: 14; j_call: TRBJ2-5; v_call: TRBV20-1; clone_size: .; d_call: .; cdr3_aa: CSASLPLRGETQYF; cdr3_nt: TGCAGTGCTAGCTTACCCCTCCGGGGAGAGACCCAGTACTTC
cdr3_length: 14; j_call: TRBJ1-1; v_call: TRBV20-1; clone_size: few; d_call: .; cdr3_aa: CSAETGTISTEAFF; cdr3_nt: TGCAGTGCAGAGACCGGGACAATCTCCACTGAAGCTTTCTTT
cdr3_length: 12; j_call: TRBJ2-1; v_call: TRBV28; clone_size: few; d_call: .; cdr3_aa: CASSPQGRMQFF; cdr3_nt: TGTGCCAGCAGTCCCCAGGGAAGAATGCAGTTCTTC
cdr3_length: 17; j_call: TRBJ2-6; v_call: TRBV7-9; clone_size: .; d_call: .; cdr3_aa: CASSPRLGDSGANVLTF; cdr3_nt: TGTGCCAGCAGCCCTCGGTTAGGGGACTCTGGGGCCAACGTCCTGACTTTC
cdr3_length: 16; j_call: TRBJ1-5; v_call: TRBV20-1; clone_size: .; d_call: TRBD1; cdr3_aa: CSARPRQGYSNQPQHF; cdr3_nt: TGCAGTGCTAGACCGCGACAGGGCTATAGCAATCAGCCCCAGCATTTT
cdr3_length: 14; j_call: TRBJ2-2; v_call: TRBV2; clone_size: few; d_call: .; cdr3_aa: CASCTGSNTGELFF; cdr3_nt: TGTGCCAGCTGTACTGGGAGTAACACCGGGGAGCTGTTTTTT
cdr3_length: 15; j_call: TRBJ2-1; v_call: TRBV6-2/TRBV6-3; clone_size: few; d_call: TRBD1; cdr3_aa: CASSYGEQGFNEQFF; cdr3_nt: TGTGCCAGCAGTTATGGCGAACAGGGGTTCAATGAGCAGTTCTTC
cdr3_length: 14; j_call: TRBJ1-2; v_call: TRBV7-2; clone_size: .; d_call: .; cdr3_aa: CASSLIQTVHGYTF; cdr3_nt: TGTGCCAGCAGCTTAATCCAGACAGTTCATGGCTACACCTTC
cdr3_length: 14; j_call: TRBJ1-2; v_call: TRBV7-2; clone_size: few; d_call: TRBD1; cdr3_aa: CASSSGQGRSGYTF; cdr3_nt: TGTGCCAGCAGCTCAGGACAGGGTCGGTCTGGCTACACCTTC
cdr3_length: 14; j_call: TRBJ1-5; v_call: TRBV5-1; clone_size: few; d_call: .; cdr3_aa: CASSVGGEGQPQHF; cdr3_nt: TGCGCCAGCAGCGTTGGGGGGGAAGGCCAGCCCCAGCATTTT
cdr3_length: 12; j_call: TRBJ2-5; v_call: TRBV29-1; clone_size: .; d_call: .; cdr3_aa: CSARGAGETQYF; cdr3_nt: TGCAGCGCCCGGGGGGCAGGAGAGACCCAGTACTTC
cdr3_length: 13; j_call: TRBJ2-1; v_call: TRBV6-1; clone_size: .; d_call: TRBD2; cdr3_aa: CAGRTSGVGEQFF; cdr3_nt: TGTGCCGGGAGGACTAGCGGCGTTGGGGAGCAGTTCTTC
cdr3_length: 14; j_call: TRBJ2-7; v_call: TRBV20-1; clone_size: .; d_call: TRBD2; cdr3_aa: CSASGLAAGDEQYF; cdr3_nt: TGCAGTGCCTCAGGACTAGCGGCCGGGGACGAGCAGTACTTC
cdr3_length: 14; j_call: TRBJ2-5; v_call: TRBV29-1; clone_size: once; d_call: .; cdr3_aa: CSVEPSGPGETQYF; cdr3_nt: TGCAGCGTTGAGCCCTCGGGGCCGGGGGAGACCCAGTACTTC
cdr3_length: 14; j_call: TRBJ2-5; v_call: TRBV20-1; clone_size: .; d_call: .; cdr3_aa: CSARVVGNQETQYF; cdr3_nt: TGCAGTGCTAGAGTGGTAGGGAACCAAGAGACCCAGTACTTC
cdr3_length: 19; j_call: TRBJ2-2; v_call: TRBV13; clone_size: .; d_call: TRBD1; cdr3_aa: CASSFYPASGQGNTGELFF; cdr3_nt: TGTGCCAGCAGCTTTTATCCGGCCAGCGGACAGGGGAACACCGGGGAGCTGTTTTTT
cdr3_length: 17; j_call: TRBJ2-1; v_call: TRBV7-2; clone_size: .; d_call: TRBD2; cdr3_aa: CASSLAGLAGSYNEQFF; cdr3_nt: TGTGCCAGCAGCTTAGCGGGGCTAGCGGGGTCCTACAATGAGCAGTTCTTC
cdr3_length: 14; j_call: TRBJ1-1; v_call: TRBV23-1; clone_size: .; d_call: .; cdr3_aa: CASSPPPAATEAFF; cdr3_nt: TGCGCCAGCAGTCCCCCTCCGGCGGCCACTGAAGCTTTCTTT
cdr3_length: 16; j_call: TRBJ2-5; v_call: TRBV11-2; clone_size: many; d_call: TRBD1; cdr3_aa: CASSQGQASSEETQYF; cdr3_nt: TGTGCCAGCAGCCAAGGACAGGCTTCCTCGGAAGAGACCCAGTACTTC
cdr3_length: 16; j_call: TRBJ2-7; v_call: TRBV12-3/TRBV12-4; clone_size: .; d_call: .; cdr3_aa: CASSLGKILQDYEQYF; cdr3_nt: TGTGCCAGCAGTTTAGGGAAGATTTTGCAGGACTACGAGCAGTACTTC
cdr3_length: 12; j_call: TRBJ2-5; v_call: TRBV7-9; clone_size: many; d_call: .; cdr3_aa: CASSFGGETQYF; cdr3_nt: TGTGCCAGCAGCTTCGGTGGAGAGACCCAGTACTTC
cdr3_length: 13; j_call: TRBJ2-5; v_call: TRBV7-3; clone_size: many; d_call: .; cdr3_aa: CASSPVAGETQYF; cdr3_nt: TGTGCCAGCAGCCCAGTGGCTGGGGAGACCCAGTACTTC
cdr3_length: 15; j_call: TRBJ1-5; v_call: TRBV6-2/TRBV6-3; clone_size: .; d_call: TRBD1; cdr3_aa: CASTLTGISNQPQHF; cdr3_nt: TGTGCCAGCACCTTGACAGGGATTAGCAATCAGCCCCAGCATTTT
cdr3_length: 15; j_call: TRBJ1-6; v_call: TRBV7-9; clone_size: many; d_call: .; cdr3_aa: CASSLWDPNNSPLHF; cdr3_nt: TGTGCCAGCAGCTTATGGGACCCAAATAATTCACCCCTCCACTTT
cdr3_length: 16; j_call: TRBJ2-1; v_call: TRBV7-2; clone_size: many; d_call: .; cdr3_aa: CASSLEAGTIYNEQFF; cdr3_nt: TGTGCCAGCAGCTTAGAGGCAGGGACGATCTACAATGAGCAGTTCTTC
cdr3_length: 14; j_call: TRBJ2-5; v_call: TRBV7-3; clone_size: .; d_call: .; cdr3_aa: CASSLRPRQETQYF; cdr3_nt: TGTGCCAGCAGCTTAAGGCCCAGGCAAGAGACCCAGTACTTC
cdr3_length: 16; j_call: TRBJ2-5; v_call: TRBV20-1; clone_size: few; d_call: TRBD2; cdr3_aa: CSAAGTSGSRQETQYF; cdr3_nt: TGCAGTGCGGCCGGGACTAGCGGGAGTAGACAAGAGACCCAGTACTTC
cdr3_length: 15; j_call: TRBJ2-7; v_call: TRBV30; clone_size: .; d_call: TRBD1; cdr3_aa: CAWEAGDRETSEQYF; cdr3_nt: TGTGCCTGGGAGGCGGGGGACAGGGAGACTTCGGAGCAGTACTTC
cdr3_length: 14; j_call: TRBJ2-5; v_call: TRBV29-1; clone_size: .; d_call: TRBD2; cdr3_aa: CSVEDRISGETQYF; cdr3_nt: TGCAGCGTTGAAGATCGAATTAGCGGGGAGACCCAGTACTTC
cdr3_length: 13; j_call: TRBJ1-1; v_call: TRBV7-9; clone_size: many; d_call: .; cdr3_aa: CASSARGTGGAFF; cdr3_nt: TGTGCCAGCAGCGCACGGGGAACAGGTGGAGCTTTCTTT
cdr3_length: 14; j_call: TRBJ1-2; v_call: TRBV10-3; clone_size: .; d_call: .; cdr3_aa: CAISRAVERYGYTF; cdr3_nt: TGTGCCATCAGTCGGGCTGTCGAACGATATGGCTACACCTTC
cdr3_length: 16; j_call: TRBJ2-7; v_call: TRBV27; clone_size: .; d_call: TRBD2; cdr3_aa: CASSPHHLAGDYEQYF; cdr3_nt: TGTGCCAGCAGTCCCCATCACCTAGCGGGAGACTACGAGCAGTACTTC
cdr3_length: 12; j_call: TRBJ2-3; v_call: TRBV7-2; clone_size: many; d_call: .; cdr3_aa: CASSPFGDTQYF; cdr3_nt: TGTGCCAGCAGCCCTTTCGGGGATACGCAGTATTTT
cdr3_length: 17; j_call: TRBJ1-4; v_call: TRBV11-2; clone_size: .; d_call: TRBD1; cdr3_aa: CASSPGTAIATNEKLFF; cdr3_nt: TGTGCCAGCAGCCCAGGGACAGCCATTGCAACTAATGAAAAACTGTTTTTT
cdr3_length: 15; j_call: TRBJ2-7; v_call: TRBV6-6; clone_size: few; d_call: .; cdr3_aa: CASTSHQGYSYEQYF; cdr3_nt: TGTGCCAGCACCTCCCACCAGGGGTACTCCTACGAGCAGTACTTC
cdr3_length: 17; j_call: TRBJ1-6; v_call: TRBV5-4; clone_size: once; d_call: .; cdr3_aa: CASSLHRTEGYNSPLHF; cdr3_nt: TGTGCCAGCAGCTTACACAGGACAGAGGGATATAATTCACCCCTCCACTTT
cdr3_length: 15; j_call: TRBJ1-2; v_call: TRBV4-1; clone_size: .; d_call: .; cdr3_aa: CASSQDPEINYGYTF; cdr3_nt: TGCGCCAGCAGCCAAGATCCGGAGATTAACTATGGCTACACCTTC
cdr3_length: 14; j_call: TRBJ2-7; v_call: TRBV27; clone_size: few; d_call: TRBD2; cdr3_aa: CASRSTSGRYEQYF; cdr3_nt: TGTGCCAGCAGGAGTACTAGCGGGAGGTACGAGCAGTACTTC
cdr3_length: 14; j_call: TRBJ2-1; v_call: TRBV2; clone_size: few; d_call: TRBD1; cdr3_aa: CASTQGSSYNEQFF; cdr3_nt: TGTGCCAGTACACAGGGGTCCTCCTACAATGAGCAGTTCTTC
cdr3_length: 15; j_call: TRBJ2-5; v_call: TRBV7-7; clone_size: few; d_call: TRBD2; cdr3_aa: CASTCGTTRKETQYF; cdr3_nt: TGTGCCAGCACCTGTGGGACTACGCGGAAAGAGACCCAGTACTTC
cdr3_length: 13; j_call: TRBJ1-2; v_call: TRBV6-1; clone_size: few; d_call: TRBD1; cdr3_aa: CASSLDRLYGYTF; cdr3_nt: TGTGCCAGCAGTCTGGACAGGCTTTATGGCTACACCTTC
cdr3_length: 14; j_call: TRBJ2-5; v_call: TRBV2; clone_size: .; d_call: TRBD1; cdr3_aa: CASNRQGPQETQYF; cdr3_nt: TGTGCCAGCAACAGACAGGGACCCCAAGAGACCCAGTACTTC
cdr3_length: 14; j_call: TRBJ2-7; v_call: TRBV4-1; clone_size: few; d_call: TRBD1; cdr3_aa: CASSHGQGGYEQYF; cdr3_nt: TGCGCCAGCAGCCACGGACAGGGTGGCTACGAGCAGTACTTC